A single sample is the source of the 20 T cell receptor beta chains below, sequenced in a study of vaccination effects on CD4 cells after COVID-19. Prior to sequencing, the ViraFEST assay stimulated PBMC with viral peptide pools, which expanded the antigen-specific CD4+ T cells. Isolation of CD4+ T cells took place after about ten days of culture. Every participant took two doses of the BNT162b2 or mRNA-1273 vaccine. Antigen specificity for these receptors is unknown. The table came from immunoSEQ multiplex PCR; TCRdb's copy has only in-frame clones and leaves some out. The sample carries 15,000 or so clones, approximately 70% recorded once. Material: CD4+ T cells from PBMCs cultured with SARS-CoV-2 spike peptides, obtained after COVID-19 vaccination. Receptor source: a human donor who received a COVID-19 vaccine.

The chain combines TRBV3-1 (or the pseudogene TRBV3-2) with TRBJ1-2; possibly TRBD1 for D (5 bases). V was cut by 1 base and J by 8 bases, with 14 bases left in between. This CDR3 contains 14 residues. Germline assignment: CDR1 LGHDT and CDR2 YNNKEL (reference sequence). The CDR3 spells CASSQGAGPGGYTF. Written as DNA, the CDR3 is TGTGCCAGCAGCCAAGGTGCAGGGCCGGGGGGCTACACCTTC.

The CDR3 sequence is CASSLALSSGIGSQYF. CDR3 DNA: TGCGCCAGCAGCTTGGCCTTGTCTAGCGGGATAGGTTCGCAGTATTTT. The genes are TRBV5-1 and TRBJ2-3, with 9 bases fitting TRBD2. CDR1 is SGHRS and CDR2 is YFSETQ in the germline V gene. V shed 0 bases and J 10 bases; nucleotides not matched to a gene: 12. CDR3 length equals 16 residues.

The CDR3 reads CASSPLGGARNQPQHF. The CDR3 DNA is TGTGCCAGCAGCCCTTTGGGGGGGGCCAGAAATCAGCCCCAGCATTTT. This sequence joins TRBV21-1 and TRBJ1-5. TRBV21-1 is termed a pseudogene. The CDR3 consists of 16 residues.

CDR3 in DNA: TGTGCCAGCAGCCAACTTGGGACAGGGGGAGGCTACACCTTC. This gives the protein CASSQLGTGGGYTF. The chain employs TRBV3-1 (or the pseudogene TRBV3-2) and TRBJ1-2; 11 nucleotides agree with TRBD1. There are 14 residues in the CDR3. CDR1 is LGHDT and CDR2 is YNNKEL in the germline V gene (reference sequence). With 2 bases clipped from V and 8 bases from J, the junction kept 4 bases outside the gene matches.

This sequence joins TRBV12-5 and TRBJ2-5; 8 bases map to TRBD1. Germline lookup yields CDR1 LGHNT and CDR2 FRNRAP. The junction had 17 bases not matched to a gene; V was cut back by 5 bases and J by 3 bases. CDR3 length equals 18 residues. The chain's CDR3 is CASGNGPKDRAVEETQYF. DNA of the CDR3: TGTGCTAGTGGTAATGGACCTAAGGACAGGGCGGTGGAAGAGACCCAGTACTTC.

The table lists this clone with a few counts. J is TRBJ1-1 and V is TRBV19; D possibly corresponds to TRBD1 (6 bases). V was pared by 10 bases and J by 3 bases, with 21 bases between. In germline, CDR1 is LNHDA, CDR2 SQIVND (reference sequence). The CDR3 totals 15 residues. The CDR3 bases are TGTGCCACAAGGGGGGGCAGCACGGCTTACACTGAAGCTTTCTTT. Its protein product is CATRGGSTAYTEAFF.

This chain links TRBV3-1 (or the pseudogene TRBV3-2) with TRBJ2-1, with D uncertain. The germline V gene has CDR1 LGHDT and CDR2 YNNKEL (reference sequence). This CDR3 is built from 14 residues. Trimming took off 0 bases at V and 8 bases at J, with 11 bases between the two ends. The chain's CDR3 is CASSQDPAVDEQFF. The CDR3, as DNA: TGTGCCAGCAGCCAAGACCCAGCCGTCGATGAGCAGTTCTTC.

The rearrangement links TRBV7-2 to TRBJ2-5; the D gene could be TRBD1 or TRBD2 (6 bases each). Germline loops: CDR1 SGHTA, CDR2 FQGNSA. The CDR3 has 15 residues. Deletions cut 1 base from V and 0 bases from J, with 9 bases between. Here the CDR3 reads CASSLGRDNQETQYF. In DNA form, the CDR3 reads TGTGCCAGCAGCTTAGGGCGGGACAACCAAGAGACCCAGTACTTC.

This chain uses TRBV5-1 with TRBJ1-2; 8 bases agree with TRBD1. The length of the CDR3 is 13 residues. CDR1 and CDR2 from the germline V gene are SGHRS and YFSETQ. Trimming cost V 0 bases and J 6 bases; bases outside gene matches: 1. CDR3 sequence: CASSLGQGNGYTF. The CDR3, as DNA: TGCGCCAGCAGCTTGGGACAGGGGAATGGCTACACCTTC.

The V call is TRBV19, the J call TRBJ1-5, with a weak D call TRBD1 (6 bases). Looked up from germline, CDR1 is LNHDA and CDR2 is SQIVND (reference sequence). The V end was cut by 8 bases, the J end by 6 bases, with 14 bases between. This CDR3 has 13 amino acids. DNA for the CDR3: TGTGCCAGTGACCAGGGAGGGGGTCAGCCCCAGCATTTT. Protein product: CASDQGGGQPQHF.

The CDR3 loop is CALNHGTGELFF. The CDR3 region has the DNA TGTGCCTTAAACCACGGGACCGGGGAGCTGTTTTTT. The rearrangement links TRBV30 to TRBJ2-2; D is uncertain. The CDR3 is 12 residues long. CDR1 and CDR2 (germline): GTSNPN, SVGIG (reference sequence). V was trimmed by 7 bases and J by 5 bases, leaving 11 bases between them.

This clone was seen only a few times. V usage is TRBV12-5 and J usage is TRBJ1-1; the D gene is possibly TRBD1 (6 bases). The CDR3 extends over 13 amino acids. Trimming removed 1 base at V and 8 bases at J, with 11 bases between. Germline V lookup: CDR1 LGHNT, CDR2 FRNRAP. Here the CDR3 DNA reads TGTGCTAGTGGTTTGGCTCAGGGGCTAGAAGCTTTCTTT. It specifies CASGLAQGLEAFF.

The genes are TRBV28 and TRBJ2-7, with 13 bases lining up with TRBD2. The CDR3 consists of 15 residues. Germline-derived CDR1 and CDR2 are MDHEN and SYDVKM. The J segment lost 2 bases and the V segment lost 8 bases, leaving 6 bases of the junction unmatched. CDR3 DNA: TGTGCCAGCCAAACTAGCGGGAGGGCCCCCTACGAGCAGTACTTC. Protein: CASQTSGRAPYEQYF.

The gene calls are TRBV7-9 and TRBJ2-3; D not resolved. The CDR3 is 13 amino acids. Germline assignment: CDR1 SEHNR and CDR2 FQNEAQ (reference sequence). Trimming pared 7 bases from V and 2 bases from J, leaving 10 bases between. CDR3 protein: CASKPHYTDTQYF. In DNA form, the CDR3 reads TGTGCCAGCAAGCCCCATTACACAGATACGCAGTATTTT.

The table lists this clone with a count of one. The chain's CDR3 is CASSLGRMNTEAFF. CDR3 nucleotide sequence: TGTGCCAGCTCACTAGGACGTATGAACACTGAAGCTTTCTTT. This chain links TRBV18 with TRBJ1-1; no firm D call. Germline CDR1 KGHSH, CDR2 LQKENI. This CDR3 contains 14 residues. Trimming stripped 4 bases from V and 0 bases from J, with 9 bases between.

J is TRBJ1-1 and V is TRBV6-4; 8 nucleotides line up with TRBD1. This CDR3 is 14 amino acids long. Germline trimming cut 4 bases from V and 6 bases from J; bases unmatched to any gene: 7. Germline CDR1 and CDR2: MRHNA and SNTAGT. The CDR3 DNA follows: TGTGCCAGCAGTGCAGGGGGCGCGTCCGCTGAAGCTTTCTTT. As protein: CASSAGGASAEAFF.

This clone was detected only a few times. The rearrangement joins TRBV9 to TRBJ2-1; a weak D match, TRBD2 (7 bases). Per the germline V gene, CDR1 is SGDLS and CDR2 is YYNGEE. This CDR3 region has 15 residues. The V and J ends lost 0 bases and 8 bases respectively, with 15 bases between them. DNA for the CDR3: TGTGCCAGCAGCGTAGGGGGGGGCATCCTGGATGAGCAGTTCTTC. This gives the protein CASSVGGGILDEQFF.

A few counts support this clone. The chain combines TRBV30 with TRBJ2-7; TRBD1 aligns across 9 bases. The CDR3 extends over 15 amino acids. V trimming: 1 base; J trimming: 7 bases; junction bases outside the gene matches: 11. Per germline, CDR1 GTSNPN and CDR2 SVGIG (reference sequence). CDR3 sequence reads: CAWSALGQGGSEQYF. In DNA form, the CDR3 reads TGTGCCTGGAGTGCCCTGGGACAGGGAGGCAGTGAGCAGTACTTC. Full variable domain (remainder filled in from reference TRBV30 and TRBJ2-7): SQTIHQWPATLVQPVGSPLSLECTVEGTSNPNLYWYRQAAGRGLQLLFYSVGIGQISSEVPQNLSASRPQDRQFILSSKKLLLSDSGFYLCAWSALGQGGSEQYFGPGTRLTVT.

This rearrangement joins TRBV6-1 to TRBJ1-2; 9 positions match TRBD1. Trimming removed 5 bases from V and 8 bases from J; junction bases left unmatched: 15. The CDR3 sequence is 16 residues long. Germline-derived CDR1 and CDR2 are MNHNS and SASEGT. The CDR3 loop reads CASSQETGTGQRGYTF. The DNA for the CDR3 is TGTGCCAGCAGTCAAGAAACCGGGACAGGGCAACGGGGCTACACCTTC.

This clone is a singleton in its sample. The rearrangement joins TRBV9 to TRBJ1-1; 9 positions match TRBD1. The CDR3 is made up of 17 amino acids. The V gene's germline CDR1 is SGDLS and CDR2 YYNGEE. V trimming: 3 bases; J trimming: 0 bases; junction bases outside the gene matches: 9. The CDR3 here is CASSDTGGRPMNTEAFF. CDR3 coding DNA: TGTGCCAGCAGCGACACAGGGGGCCGACCAATGAACACTGAAGCTTTCTTT.